This T cell receptor beta chain stems from a study of PD-1 blockade in classical Hodgkin lymphoma (TCRdb year 2020). About the study as a whole: Nivolumab dosing was 3 mg/kg intravenously every 2 weeks, continuing until either disease progression or unacceptable toxicity. The study used TCR beta sequencing and CyTOF to define a peripheral blood immune signature of response to PD-1 blockade in classical Hodgkin lymphoma. Results and caveats for the whole study, not just this receptor: The study was restricted to a single clinical trial cohort, and the causes of repertoire differences, possibly disease activity or prior therapy, were left undefined. Among trial patients, those achieving complete response had baseline diversity similar to that of newly diagnosed patients, while diversity was significantly lower in partial responders and progressors. Patients starting nivolumab less than 1 year after ASCT had lower diversity and were excluded from later analyses to avoid confounding by immune reconstitution. CD4+ but not CD8+ TCR diversity rose significantly by C4D1 (p=0.0027 vs p=0.16), most apparent in complete responders (p=0.02). Baseline TCR diversity was reported as lower in newly diagnosed patients than in healthy donors, and lower still in relapsed/refractory patients.

Taken with the paper, the label for time point translates to: cycle 4 day 1 (C4D1), after 6 weeks of nivolumab. Relapse after autologous stem cell transplantation had occurred in all trial patients, and cohorts A, B and C were distinguished by prior brentuximab vedotin exposure. The trial cohort was composed of roughly 60 patients with relapsed/refractory classical Hodgkin lymphoma, for whom complete response, partial response or progressive disease was recorded as best overall response. Single-agent nivolumab was administered to trial patients in the multi-cohort phase II CheckMate 205 trial. An independent review committee assessed best overall response by applying the 2007 International Working Group response criteria. Trial PBMCs were collected immediately before nivolumab initiation (C1D1) and during therapy at cycle 2 day 1 and cycle 4 day 1. Peripheral blood was collected in 8 mL Vacutainer Cell Preparation Tubes, from which PBMCs were isolated by centrifugation and then cryopreserved.

As regards this clone: Its antigen remains unidentified. No quality values exist for individual bases; no much larger clone is one base distant.

Genomic DNA was extracted with the Qiagen DNeasy kit from unsorted PBMCs and from negatively selected CD4+ and CD8+ fractions. TCR beta CDR3 regions were subjected to amplification by immunoSEQ multiplex PCR with primers that anneal to V and J segments. Amplification bias was minimized using a synthetic immune receptor repertoire, and residual bias was removed computationally after sequencing. Per the authors' processing: Repertoire diversity was quantified as the Shannon entropy index using custom Python scripts. Unsorted, CD4+ and CD8+ repertoires were analyzed separately, except in combined analyses where CD4+ and CD8+ sequences were merged in silico. Clonal expansion was defined as at least a 2-fold frequency increase after treatment relative to C1D1, with a pseudocount of 0.5 for undetected baseline clones. Singleton clones were defined as clones with 0 or 1 copy at C1D1, and non-singleton clones were defined as clones with 2 or more copies. Clones expanded in unsorted samples were labelled as CD4+, CD8+ or unknown by matching protein sequences in sorted samples from the same patient. Wilcoxon tests on paired samples were used to test diversity changes from C1D1 to C4D1. Held by TCRdb, this immuneACCESS table contains in-frame sequences only and omits some clones. Under half of the omission traces to an unresolved V gene where checked; the cause of the rest is unknown. V and J calls and clone size follow that table, whereas D and trimming were derived from the DNA. The sample table records about 24,000 clones; roughly 86% of these occur just once. The biggest ten clones account for 22% of the sample.

Its CDR3 holds 13 amino acids, cysteine through phenylalanine. Only the CDR3 portion is preserved as DNA: 39 bases, with reading frame beginning at the first base. Trimming at the junction amounts to 6 bases on V and 3 bases on J, and the germline ends lie 11 bases apart. CDR1 and CDR2, per the germline V gene, are SNHLY and FYNNEI. This material consisted of peripheral blood mononuclear cells (PBMCs), taken before the fourth cycle of nivolumab. The TCR was taken from a human donor with classical Hodgkin lymphoma. The sequence is built from TRBV2 and TRBJ1-2; tentative D gene TRBD1, with 5 bases matching. The CDR3 protein is CASRSLRDYGYTF. The nucleotide sequence is TGTGCCAGCAGAAGCCTCAGGGACTATGGCTACACCTTC.